These 18 T cell receptor beta chains came from one sample sequenced in a study of CD8+ T cells in alopecia areata. This sample's treatment: oral pan-JAK inhibitor, 5-10 mg twice daily. Extraction and reverse transcription of RNA yielded cDNA as the sequencing template. TCRdb's copy holds only in-frame clones and misses some; the assay was immunoSEQ multiplex PCR. The sample shows fewer than 200,000 clones, around 60% of them seen only once. The sample was CD4+ T cells sorted from blood, taken at week 24, from a patient treated with tofacitinib. The receptors were gathered from a human donor with alopecia areata.

The chain joins TRBV2 to TRBJ2-7; tentatively, D is TRBD1 (5 bases). The CDR3 loop spans 15 amino acids. Germline V CDR1 and CDR2: SNHLY, FYNNEI. The germline V and J ends were trimmed by 6 bases and 2 bases, with 17 bases remaining between them. Written as DNA, the CDR3 is TGTGCCAGCAGCGCAGACAGCTACTTCACCTACGAGCAGTACTTC. Translated, it gives CASSADSYFTYEQYF.

This chain joins TRBV5-1 and TRBJ2-3; D not resolved. V was pared by 0 bases and J by 0 bases, with 8 bases between. This CDR3 is 15 amino acids long. Germline loops: CDR1 SGHRS, CDR2 YFSETQ. The CDR3 DNA sequence: TGCGCCAGCAGCTTGGGGCACCCTAGCACAGATACGCAGTATTTT. Encoded protein: CASSLGHPSTDTQYF.

The sample holds one count of this clone. This CDR3 is CAWKRTPSTDTQYF. The CDR3 coding sequence is TGTGCCTGGAAGCGGACACCCAGCACAGATACGCAGTATTTT. The V gene is TRBV30, the J gene TRBJ2-3; either TRBD1 or TRBD2 may supply D (5 bases each). The CDR3 contains 14 residues. The germline CDR1 and CDR2 sequences are GTSNPN and SVGIG (reference sequence). Trimming removed 4 bases at V and 0 bases at J, with 11 bases between.

This clone was found once. The rearrangement links TRBV29-1 to TRBJ2-6; D uncertain. Per germline, CDR1 SQVTM and CDR2 ANQGSEA. Deletions cut 0 bases from V and 0 bases from J, with 15 bases between. CDR3 length: 18 residues. The CDR3 protein is CSVEDVASQISGANVLTF. DNA for the CDR3: TGCAGCGTTGAAGATGTCGCGTCACAGATCTCTGGGGCCAACGTCCTGACTTTC.

This clone was picked up a small number of times. The chain uses TRBV28 and TRBJ1-2; D gene unclear. Germline assignment: CDR1 MDHEN and CDR2 SYDVKM. Deletions cut 9 bases from V and 5 bases from J, with 10 bases between. The CDR3 runs 11 residues. CDR3 residues: CASNRNYGYTF. Written as DNA, the CDR3 is TGTGCCAGTAACCGAAATTATGGCTACACCTTC.

The genes are TRBV7-2 and TRBJ2-7; 8 nucleotides line up with TRBD1. Trimming cost V 1 base and J 5 bases; bases outside gene matches: 7. Germline V gives CDR1 SGHTA, CDR2 FQGNSA. This CDR3 is 15 amino acids long. CDR3 protein: CASSLVAGGMNEQYF. The CDR3 DNA follows: TGTGCCAGCAGCTTAGTGGCAGGGGGCATGAACGAGCAGTACTTC.

The V and J genes are TRBV7-3 and TRBJ2-5, with 9 nucleotides matching TRBD2. With 4 bases clipped from V and 4 bases from J, the junction kept 10 bases outside the gene matches. The germline gives CDR1 SGHTA, CDR2 FQGTGA. The CDR3 runs to 16 residues. CDR3 in amino acids: CASSSTGLAGRETQYF. CDR3 DNA: TGTGCCAGCAGCTCGACAGGCCTAGCGGGGCGAGAGACCCAGTACTTC.

The gene calls are TRBV6-5 and TRBJ2-3; 8 bases align to TRBD2. Trimming at V came to 2 bases and at J to 2 bases, leaving 3 bases not matched to a gene. In germline, CDR1 is MNHEY, CDR2 SVGAGI. CDR3 length equals 15 residues. CDR3 residues: CASSYERGLTDTQYF. DNA for the CDR3: TGTGCCAGCAGTTACGAGCGGGGGCTCACAGATACGCAGTATTTT.

The rearrangement links TRBV29-1 to TRBJ1-1; possibly TRBD1 for D (6 bases). The V end lost 6 bases, the J end lost 1 base, and 9 bases lay between the germline ends. The CDR3 has 12 amino acids. Germline loops: CDR1 SQVTM, CDR2 ANQGSEA. For the CDR3, the DNA is TGCAGCGTGACAGGACGGAACACTGAAGCTTTCTTT. Protein sequence: CSVTGRNTEAFF.

The gene calls are TRBV9 and TRBJ2-5; tentatively, D is TRBD2 (5 bases). V lost 0 bases to trimming and J lost 4 bases, with 19 bases between them. The germline V gene encodes CDR1 SGDLS and CDR2 YYNGEE. The CDR3 covers 17 residues. The CDR3 sequence is CASSVATRAGGVETQYF. The CDR3, as DNA: TGTGCCAGCAGCGTAGCTACGAGGGCTGGTGGAGTAGAGACCCAGTACTTC.

This rearrangement joins TRBV7-6 to TRBJ2-1; D unclear. Looked up from germline, CDR1 is SGHVS and CDR2 is FNYEAQ. This CDR3 has 16 residues. Between the trimmed V and J ends, which lost 1 base and 2 bases, there was a span of 12 bases. Here the CDR3 DNA reads TGTGCCAGCAGCTTAGATGTCAGCACAACCTACAATGAGCAGTTCTTC. It encodes CASSLDVSTTYNEQFF.

The rearrangement uses TRBV5-6 and TRBJ2-3; D possibly corresponds to TRBD2 (6 bases). The V gene lost 5 bases and the J gene lost 3 bases, with 13 bases spanning the gap. CDR3 length: 14 residues. The germline V gene encodes CDR1 SGHDT and CDR2 YYEEEE. The DNA of the CDR3 is TGTGCCAGCAGACGCGGGGTTGATACAGATACGCAGTATTTT. This gives the protein CASRRGVDTDTQYF.

The rearrangement links TRBV6-1 to TRBJ1-1; D is possibly TRBD1 (5 bases). Germline V gene sequence: CDR1 MNHNS, CDR2 SASEGT. This CDR3 contains 12 residues. V lost 7 bases, J lost 4 bases, and 10 bases lay in between. CDR3 sequence: CASIQGATEAFF. CDR3 nucleotide sequence: TGTGCCAGCATCCAGGGTGCCACTGAAGCTTTCTTT.

The V gene is TRBV30, the J gene TRBJ1-1; tentative D call: TRBD1 (5 bases). The CDR3 is 14 amino acids. Germline CDR1 GTSNPN, CDR2 SVGIG (reference sequence). V lost 0 bases, J lost 5 bases, and 13 bases lay in between. Written as DNA, the CDR3 is TGTGCCTGGAGTGTCGGAGGGACGGGGACTGAAGCTTTCTTT. Translated, it gives CAWSVGGTGTEAFF.

The rearrangement joins TRBV27 to TRBJ1-2, with TRBD1 identical over 7 bases. Germline-derived CDR1 and CDR2 are MNHEY and SMNVEV (reference sequence). The ends lost 8 bases at V and 2 bases at J; junction bases unmatched: 14. The CDR3 has 16 amino acids. This CDR3 is CASAKEGAGPNYGYTF. CDR3 DNA sequence: TGTGCCAGCGCTAAGGAGGGGGCAGGGCCGAACTATGGCTACACCTTC.

The chain carries TRBV30 and TRBJ1-2; D gene uncertain. V was trimmed by 2 bases and J by 4 bases, leaving 8 bases between them. Germline lookup yields CDR1 GTSNPN and CDR2 SVGIG (reference sequence). The CDR3 is 12 amino acids. In DNA form, the CDR3 reads TGTGCCTGGAGTTTAGGACCCTATGGCTACACCTTC. This codes for CAWSLGPYGYTF.

The rearrangement links TRBV4-2 to TRBJ2-3; 12 bases match TRBD2. This CDR3 has 18 amino acids. Trimming removed 3 bases from V and 4 bases from J; junction bases left unmatched: 11. CDR1 and CDR2 from the germline V gene are LGHNA and YNFKEQ. CDR3: CASSHQPLGLAGSDTQYF. CDR3 nucleotide sequence: TGTGCCAGCAGCCATCAACCCCTTGGACTAGCGGGGTCAGATACGCAGTATTTT.

This clone was seen a single time. The chain joins TRBV29-1 to TRBJ2-3, with 12 nucleotides matching TRBD1. Germline CDR1 reads SQVTM; CDR2 reads ANQGSEA. J gave up 5 bases and V 8 bases, and 8 bases lay outside the gene matches. CDR3 size: 14 residues. Here the CDR3 reads CSIPGTGGRDTQYF. The CDR3 coding sequence is TGCAGCATTCCCGGGACAGGGGGCAGAGATACGCAGTATTTT.